These 13 T cell receptor beta chains originate from one sample sequenced in a study of blood T cell dynamics during melanoma immunotherapy. Sequencing was performed with immunoSEQ multiplex PCR; in TCRdb, only in-frame clones are kept and a portion is missing. The repertoire holds over 8,000 clones, with 86% as singletons. The time point denotes: pre-treatment baseline. Sequencing was performed on blood, taken from a patient treated with checkpoint blockade. Source of these receptors: a human donor with melanoma.

This clone was seen only a few times. The V gene is TRBV9, the J gene TRBJ1-5, with a weak D call TRBD1 (5 bases). CDR1 and CDR2 (germline): SGDLS, YYNGEE. CDR3 length: 14 amino acids. V was cut by 0 bases and J by 5 bases, with 9 bases left in between. The CDR3 sequence: CASSVGGIDQPQHF. CDR3 DNA sequence: TGTGCCAGCAGCGTAGGGGGGATCGATCAGCCCCAGCATTTT.

This clone has just a few counts. This rearrangement joins TRBV6-5 to TRBJ2-5, with TRBD2 matching over 7 bases. V lost 0 bases to trimming and J lost 4 bases; unmatched junction nucleotides: 5. CDR1 is MNHEY and CDR2 is SVGAGI in the germline V gene. There are 15 residues in the CDR3. For the CDR3, the DNA is TGTGCCAGCAGTTACTCGGGGGGGTTAGGAGAGACCCAGTACTTC. As protein: CASSYSGGLGETQYF.

The rearrangement uses TRBV7-2 and TRBJ2-7, with D maybe TRBD1 (6 bases). The CDR3 sequence is 15 residues long. Per the germline V gene, CDR1 is SGHTA and CDR2 is FQGNSA. Between the trimmed V and J ends, which lost 2 bases and 5 bases, there was a span of 16 bases. CDR3 DNA sequence: TGTGCCAGCAGCTTAACCGGGACATCACCTAACGAGCAGTACTTC. Encoded protein: CASSLTGTSPNEQYF.

The V call is TRBV5-6, the J call TRBJ1-1; possible D gene TRBD1, 6 bases. Trimming took 2 bases from V and 1 from J, leaving 6 bases between them. In germline, CDR1 is SGHDT, CDR2 YYEEEE. This CDR3 is 13 amino acids long. The CDR3 loop is CASSLQGNTEAFF. In DNA, the CDR3 is TGTGCCAGCAGCTTACAGGGGAACACTGAAGCTTTCTTT.

The CDR3 here is CAWTHRTGAPNQPQHF. DNA for the CDR3: TGTGCCTGGACCCACCGGACAGGGGCACCGAATCAGCCCCAGCATTTT. The chain employs TRBV30 and TRBJ1-5; TRBD1 matches 9 bases. CDR3 length: 16 amino acids. CDR1 and CDR2 (germline): GTSNPN, SVGIG (reference sequence). Trimming removed 4 bases from V and 4 bases from J; junction bases left unmatched: 11.

V is TRBV11-2 and J is TRBJ2-3; D is undetermined. Trimming shortened V by 3 bases and J by 0 bases, and 4 bases separated the two germline ends. The CDR3 is 13 amino acids. The germline gives CDR1 SGHAT, CDR2 FQNNGV. Written as DNA, the CDR3 is TGTGCCAGCAGCTTTCCTAGCACAGATACGCAGTATTTT. The encoded protein is CASSFPSTDTQYF.

The chain is built from TRBV7-9 and TRBJ1-1, with 7 bases lining up with TRBD1. Germline loops: CDR1 SEHNR, CDR2 FQNEAQ (reference sequence). The ends lost 5 bases at V and 1 base at J; junction bases unmatched: 4. The CDR3 totals 14 residues. The CDR3 DNA reads as TGTGCCAGCAGCCGGGGACAGCGGAACACTGAAGCTTTCTTT. It encodes CASSRGQRNTEAFF.

V is TRBV5-1 and J is TRBJ2-1; 8 bases line up with TRBD2. The germline V gene encodes CDR1 SGHRS and CDR2 YFSETQ. The CDR3 is 15 residues long. The V segment lost 2 bases and the J segment 3 bases; nucleotides outside the gene matches: 4. CDR3 region: CASSLTGLGYNEQFF. The CDR3 DNA reads TGCGCCAGCAGCTTAACGGGACTAGGCTACAATGAGCAGTTCTTC.

This clone was seen a handful of times. The rearrangement joins TRBV11-2 to TRBJ1-2; D is unclear. CDR1 and CDR2 from the germline V gene are SGHAT and FQNNGV. The CDR3 covers 14 residues. Trimming stripped 0 bases from V and 8 bases from J, with 13 bases between. In DNA form, the CDR3 reads TGTGCCAGCAGCTTAGATACTGCCCAGAGGGGCTACACCTTC. It is translated as CASSLDTAQRGYTF.

This clone has more than one count but fewer than ten. The genes are TRBV19 and TRBJ2-7, with D maybe TRBD2 (6 bases). Per the germline V gene, CDR1 is LNHDA and CDR2 is SQIVND (reference sequence). This CDR3 is built from 15 residues. The V gene lost 5 bases and the J gene lost 3 bases, with 17 bases spanning the gap. The CDR3 spells CASSRGGSGLYEQYF. CDR3 DNA sequence: TGTGCCAGTAGTCGGGGCGGAAGCGGGCTCTACGAGCAGTACTTC.

Concerning this clone: Other nucleotide sequences from this sample produce the same CDR3. The rearrangement joins TRBV19 to TRBJ2-7, with D possibly TRBD1 on 6 matching bases. Germline CDR1 reads LNHDA; CDR2 reads SQIVND (reference sequence). V was trimmed by 3 bases and J by 0 bases, leaving 9 bases between them. The CDR3 consists of 14 residues. Here the CDR3 reads CASSIGQTSYEQYF. The CDR3 bases are TGTGCCAGTAGTATCGGACAGACCTCCTACGAGCAGTACTTC. Looking up the rest from reference TRBV19 and TRBJ2-7 gives the full variable domain: DGGITQSPKYLFRKEGQNVTLSCEQNLNHDAMYWYRQDPGQGLRLIYYSQIVNDFQKGDIAEGYSVSREKKESFPLTVTSAQKNPTAFYLCASSIGQTSYEQYFGPGTRLTVT.

The CDR3 region is CASSVLAGEETQYF. In nucleotides, the CDR3 is TGTGCCAGCAGTGTACTAGCGGGGGAAGAGACCCAGTACTTC. The chain is built from TRBV2 and TRBJ2-5; 11 nucleotides line up with TRBD2. From germline, CDR1 is SNHLY and CDR2 FYNNEI. This CDR3 is 14 amino acids long. V gave up 4 bases and J gave up 3 bases; unmatched junction bases: 1.

Comment on this clone: A read error may produce the germline difference seen at one junction end. The V and J genes are TRBV7-8 and TRBJ1-1; D uncertain. The CDR3 sequence is 12 residues long. The germline CDR1 and CDR2 sequences are SGHVS and FQNEAQ. The CDR3 reads CASSLDPTKAFF. The CDR3 nucleotides read TGTGCCAGCAGCCTAGATCCCACTAAAGCTTTCTTT.